A selection of T cell receptor beta chains follows, all from one sample in a study of control samples from healthy donors and cancer patients. Produced via immunoSEQ multiplex PCR; TCRdb's table is partial and in-frame only. The repertoire holds roughly 190,000 clones, with 90% to 95% as singletons. The sample taken for sequencing was blood. Receptors originate from a woman under 40 in good health. Each CDR3 is given with its conserved first and last residue. D genes are given only for firm matches. Rows give clone size only sometimes, using once, few, many, or a class for an expanded clone.

CASTDSGTGLYGYTF,TGTGCCAGCACCGACTCCGGGACAGGGCTCTATGGCTACACCTTC,.,TRBV28,TRBD1,TRBJ1-2
CASSTTDEQYF,TGTGCCAGCAGCACTACGGACGAGCAGTACTTC,.,TRBV21-1,.,TRBJ2-7
CAWSGLLTDTQYF,TGTGCCTGGAGTGGCCTTCTCACAGATACGCAGTATTTT,.,TRBV30,.,TRBJ2-3
CATSDAGTGGLEQFF,TGTGCCACCAGTGATGCCGGGACAGGGGGCCTTGAGCAGTTCTTC,.,TRBV24-1,TRBD1,TRBJ2-1
CASRGNSPLHF,TGTGCCAGCAGGGGCAATTCACCCCTCCACTTT,once,TRBV2,.,TRBJ1-6
CASSSGQTYEQYF,TGCGCCAGCAGCTCCGGGCAAACCTACGAGCAGTACTTC,.,TRBV5-1,.,TRBJ2-7
CASSWGFNQPQHF,TGTGCCAGCAGTTGGGGGTTCAATCAGCCCCAGCATTTT,.,TRBV28,.,TRBJ1-5
CASSPERQETQYF,TGTGCCAGCAGCCCCGAACGCCAAGAGACCCAGTACTTC,.,TRBV5-6,.,TRBJ2-5
CASSYSSGGTEAFF,TGTGCCAGCAGTTACTCGTCAGGGGGCACTGAAGCTTTCTTT,.,TRBV6-6,TRBD1,TRBJ1-1
CASSQDRRTRGDEQFF,TGTGCCAGCAGCCAAGATAGGAGGACTAGGGGGGATGAGCAGTTCTTC,.,TRBV14,.,TRBJ2-1
CASSYGGNQPQHF,TGTGCCAGCAGTTACGGGGGAAATCAGCCCCAGCATTTT,.,TRBV6-2/TRBV6-3,.,TRBJ1-5
CASSPGQGEEKLFF,TGTGCCAGCTCACCGGGACAGGGGGAGGAAAAACTGTTTTTT,.,TRBV18,TRBD1,TRBJ1-4
CASSTEPGQGRYGYTF,TGCGCCAGCAGTACGGAACCGGGACAGGGGCGTTACGGCTACACCTTC,.,TRBV10-2,TRBD1,TRBJ1-2
CASSLISGYNEQFF,TGTGCCAGCAGTTTAATTAGCGGGTACAATGAGCAGTTCTTC,.,TRBV28,TRBD2,TRBJ2-1
CASSEETGGADTQYF,TGTGCCAGCAGTGAAGAGACAGGGGGCGCAGATACGCAGTATTTT,once,TRBV6-4,TRBD1,TRBJ2-3
CASSPGTAYEQYF,TGTGCCAGCTCACCGGGGACAGCCTACGAGCAGTACTTC,.,TRBV18,TRBD1,TRBJ2-7
CASSLDRGSGNTIYF,TGTGCCAGCAGCTTGGACAGGGGGTCTGGAAACACCATATATTTT,.,TRBV7-9,TRBD1,TRBJ1-3
CATSDWTTGELFF,TGTGCCACCAGTGATTGGACCACCGGGGAGCTGTTTTTT,.,TRBV24-1,.,TRBJ2-2
CASSYRGQGRTGELFF,TGTGCCAGCAGTTACAGGGGACAGGGGAGGACCGGGGAGCTGTTTTTT,.,TRBV6-5,TRBD1,TRBJ2-2
CASSQDSPNEQFF,TGCGCCAGCAGCCAAGACTCCCCCAATGAGCAGTTCTTC,.,TRBV4-3,.,TRBJ2-1
CASSGSRDEAYEQYF,TGTGCCAGCAGTGGATCCCGGGACGAAGCCTACGAGCAGTACTTC,.,TRBV28,.,TRBJ2-7
CASSYPQGGNTEAFF,TGTGCCAGCAGTTACCCCCAGGGAGGGAACACTGAAGCTTTCTTT,.,TRBV6-6,.,TRBJ1-1
CASSHHDRFQPQHF,TGTGCCAGCAGCCACCATGACAGGTTTCAGCCCCAGCATTTT,.,TRBV6-6,.,TRBJ1-5
CASSDRGQETQYF,TGTGCCAGTAGTGACAGGGGGCAGGAGACCCAGTACTTC,.,TRBV19,TRBD1,TRBJ2-5
CASSIGGQANSNQPQHF,TGTGCCAGTAGTATAGGGGGACAGGCTAATAGCAATCAGCCCCAGCATTTT,.,TRBV19,TRBD1,TRBJ1-5
CASSGGSGSSEQYF,TGTGCCAGCAGCGGAGGTAGCGGGAGTTCCGAGCAGTACTTC,.,TRBV13,TRBD2,TRBJ2-7
CASSPGGTTEAFF,TGTGCCAGCTCACCAGGGGGGACCACTGAAGCTTTCTTT,.,TRBV18,.,TRBJ1-1
CASSGGNRNQPQHF,TGTGCCAGCAGTGGAGGGAACCGCAATCAGCCCCAGCATTTT,.,TRBV2,.,TRBJ1-5
CASSRTGDEQFF,TGTGCCAGCAGCAGAACCGGGGATGAGCAGTTCTTC,.,TRBV7-3,.,TRBJ2-1
CASSTGLVSSYNEQFF,TGTGCCAGCAGCACCGGACTAGTTAGCTCCTACAATGAGCAGTTCTTC,.,TRBV7-8,TRBD2,TRBJ2-1
CASSGGTRAAQYF,TGTGCCAGCAGCGGAGGAACTAGGGCGGCCCAGTACTTC,.,TRBV7-9,.,TRBJ2-5
CASSELAGGGQPQHF,TGTGCCAGCAGTGAACTAGCGGGGGGTGGCCAGCCCCAGCATTTT,once,TRBV6-4,.,TRBJ1-5
CASSFRRNSYEQYF,TGTGCCAGCAGCTTCAGGAGGAACTCCTACGAGCAGTACTTC,.,TRBV7-8,.,TRBJ2-7
CASSHRGRGGYTF,TGTGCCAGTAGTCACAGGGGGCGAGGCGGCTACACCTTC,.,TRBV19,TRBD1,TRBJ1-2
CASSASGSNTGELFF,TGTGCTAGCAGCGCTAGCGGGAGTAACACCGGGGAGCTGTTTTTT,.,TRBV7-7,TRBD2,TRBJ2-2
CASSQGTNSPLHF,TGTGCCAGCAGCCAAGGGACGAATTCACCCCTCCACTTT,.,TRBV3-1/TRBV3-2,.,TRBJ1-6
CASSGTGGNQPQHF,TGTGCCAGCAGTGGAACAGGGGGGAATCAGCCCCAGCATTTT,.,TRBV25-1,TRBD1,TRBJ1-5
CASTGRPSNYGYTF,TGTGCCAGCACGGGCAGACCTTCTAACTATGGCTACACCTTC,.,TRBV28,.,TRBJ1-2
CASSQNSGNTIYF,TGTGCCAGCAGCCAGAACTCTGGAAACACCATATATTTT,.,TRBV3-1/TRBV3-2,.,TRBJ1-3
CASSQDLASGRKYEQYF,TGTGCCAGCAGCCAAGATTTGGCTAGCGGGAGGAAGTACGAGCAGTACTTC,.,TRBV4-2,TRBD2,TRBJ2-7
CASSQEQSYGYTF,TGTGCCAGCAGCCAAGAGCAGAGCTATGGCTACACCTTC,.,TRBV14,.,TRBJ1-2
CASSLGQGQTQYF,TGTGCCAGCAGCTTAGGACAGGGACAGACCCAGTACTTC,.,TRBV7-9,TRBD1,TRBJ2-5
CASSLEDSLNEQFF,TGTGCCAGCAGCTTAGAGGACAGTTTAAATGAGCAGTTCTTC,.,TRBV7-8,.,TRBJ2-1
CASSREGAFGNTIYF,TGTGCCAGCAGTCGGGAGGGGGCGTTCGGAAACACCATATATTTT,.,TRBV27,TRBD1,TRBJ1-3
CASSPRGGTDSYEQYF,TGTGCCAGCAGCCCCCGAGGGGGGACAGACTCCTACGAGCAGTACTTC,.,TRBV9,.,TRBJ2-7
CASSFLNTEAFF,TGTGCCAGCAGTTTCCTGAACACTGAAGCTTTCTTT,.,TRBV28,.,TRBJ1-1
CASSPGTGGNTEAFF,TGTGCCAGCAGTCCCGGGACAGGGGGGAACACTGAAGCTTTCTTT,.,TRBV27,TRBD1,TRBJ1-1
CASSSGGTEAFF,TGTGCCAGCAGCTCAGGGGGGACTGAAGCTTTCTTT,.,TRBV5-6,TRBD1,TRBJ1-1
CASSSPGQGPPLHF,TGTGCCAGCAGTTCGCCGGGACAGGGTCCACCCCTCCACTTT,.,TRBV28,TRBD1,TRBJ1-6
CASSQGGGSYEQYF,TGCGCCAGCAGCCAAGGGGGGGGGTCCTACGAGCAGTACTTC,.,TRBV4-1,TRBD2,TRBJ2-7
CASSPGLAGDNEQFF,TGTGCCAGCAGCCCGGGACTAGCGGGAGACAATGAGCAGTTCTTC,.,TRBV7-3,TRBD2,TRBJ2-1
CASSSLAGAEQFF,TGTGCCAGCAGCTCCCTAGCGGGAGCAGAGCAGTTCTTC,.,TRBV7-3,TRBD2,TRBJ2-1
CSVNIAGGTGELFF,TGCAGCGTTAATATAGCGGGAGGGACCGGGGAGCTGTTTTTT,.,TRBV29-1,TRBD2,TRBJ2-2
CASRIAGANNEQFF,TGCGCCAGCAGAATAGCGGGGGCGAACAATGAGCAGTTCTTC,.,TRBV5-1,TRBD2,TRBJ2-1
CASSETGGAYGYTF,TGTGCCAGCAGTGAGACAGGGGGCGCCTATGGCTACACCTTC,.,TRBV6-1,TRBD1,TRBJ1-2
CASSFQETQYF,TGTGCCAGCAGCTTCCAAGAGACCCAGTACTTC,.,TRBV13,.,TRBJ2-5
CASSAQKRGNQPQHF,TGTGCCAGTAGTGCCCAGAAGAGGGGCAATCAGCCCCAGCATTTT,.,TRBV19,.,TRBJ1-5
CASSPRQGAINTEAFF,TGTGCCAGCAGTCCCCGACAGGGGGCGATTAACACTGAAGCTTTCTTT,.,TRBV3-1/TRBV3-2,TRBD1,TRBJ1-1
CASSPGQGSANYGYTF,TGTGCCAGCTCACCGGGACAGGGTTCTGCTAACTATGGCTACACCTTC,.,TRBV18,TRBD1,TRBJ1-2
CASSRLAGGEETQYF,TGCGCCAGCTCCCGACTAGCGGGGGGGGAAGAGACCCAGTACTTC,.,TRBV5-1,TRBD2,TRBJ2-5